These T cell receptor beta chains were read from a single sample in a study of T cell responses to AZD1222 COVID-19 vaccine. Generated by immunoSEQ multiplex PCR, the TCRdb table keeps only in-frame clones and is missing some. The sample gives approximately 140,000 clones, 91% of which show up once; 3% to 4% is in the top ten. The source material was peripheral blood, sampled 28 days after the second AZD1222 dose. The receptors derive from an adult who received the AZD1222 COVID-19 vaccine. CDR3s include the opening cysteine and the closing phenylalanine or tryptophan. The D gene is left open where the match is weak. Clone size is stated in some rows and not others, as once, few, many or a class when expanded.

d_call: -; clone_size: -; v_call: TRBV4-3; j_call: TRBJ2-3; cdr3_aa: CASSQDRKGSASDTQYF; cdr3_nt: TGCGCCAGCAGCCAAGATAGGAAAGGTAGCGCGTCAGATACGCAGTATTTT
d_call: TRBD1; clone_size: -; v_call: TRBV7-9; j_call: TRBJ1-6; cdr3_aa: CASNRFRSGQRPNSPLHF; cdr3_nt: TGTGCCAGCAATCGGTTTAGATCGGGACAGAGACCCAATTCACCCCTCCACTTT
d_call: -; clone_size: -; v_call: TRBV4-2; j_call: TRBJ1-2; cdr3_aa: CASSQDWARSNYGYTF; cdr3_nt: TGTGCCAGCAGCCAAGATTGGGCCAGATCTAACTATGGCTACACCTTC
d_call: -; clone_size: -; v_call: TRBV30; j_call: TRBJ2-4; cdr3_aa: CAWSVGLQDIQYF; cdr3_nt: TGTGCCTGGAGTGTAGGACTGCAAGACATTCAGTACTTC
d_call: TRBD1; clone_size: -; v_call: TRBV9; j_call: TRBJ1-2; cdr3_aa: CASSVEGRQGLSRGYTF; cdr3_nt: TGTGCCAGCAGCGTAGAGGGGAGACAGGGACTTTCGCGCGGCTACACCTTC
d_call: TRBD1; clone_size: -; v_call: TRBV4-1; j_call: TRBJ1-3; cdr3_aa: CASSHGRQGSSGNTIYF; cdr3_nt: TGCGCCAGCAGCCACGGAAGACAGGGGTCCTCTGGAAACACCATATATTTT
d_call: -; clone_size: -; v_call: TRBV29-1; j_call: TRBJ1-2; cdr3_aa: CSVGDGGYGYTF; cdr3_nt: TGCAGCGTGGGGGACGGCGGCTATGGCTACACCTTC
d_call: -; clone_size: once; v_call: TRBV12-3/TRBV12-4; j_call: TRBJ1-6; cdr3_aa: CASSPPDSPLHF; cdr3_nt: TGTGCCAGCAGTCCGCCCGATTCACCCCTCCACTTT
d_call: -; clone_size: -; v_call: TRBV7-9; j_call: TRBJ1-1; cdr3_aa: CASIPNGNTEAFF; cdr3_nt: TGTGCCAGCATCCCGAACGGGAACACTGAAGCTTTCTTT
d_call: -; clone_size: -; v_call: TRBV6-4; j_call: TRBJ1-5; cdr3_aa: CASSALYGDQPQHF; cdr3_nt: TGTGCCAGCAGTGCCCTTTACGGGGATCAGCCCCAGCATTTT
d_call: -; clone_size: -; v_call: TRBV9; j_call: TRBJ1-4; cdr3_aa: CASSVGQGLNEKLFF; cdr3_nt: TGTGCCAGCAGCGTAGGTCAGGGCTTAAATGAAAAACTGTTTTTT
d_call: -; clone_size: -; v_call: TRBV5-5; j_call: TRBJ1-5; cdr3_aa: CASSLLSTATQTLTQHF; cdr3_nt: TGTGCCAGCAGCTTACTTTCGACAGCTACACAGACTCTGACCCAGCATTTT
d_call: -; clone_size: -; v_call: TRBV11-3; j_call: TRBJ2-7; cdr3_aa: CASSPIRGSEQYF; cdr3_nt: TGTGCCAGCAGCCCAATCCGGGGTTCCGAGCAGTACTTC
d_call: TRBD1; clone_size: -; v_call: TRBV6-5; j_call: TRBJ2-1; cdr3_aa: CASSRPGQGYNEQFF; cdr3_nt: TGTGCCAGCAGCCGCCCGGGACAGGGTTACAATGAGCAGTTCTTC
d_call: -; clone_size: -; v_call: TRBV6-6; j_call: TRBJ2-1; cdr3_aa: CASSTVRSNNEQFF; cdr3_nt: TGTGCCAGCAGCACGGTACGATCTAACAATGAGCAGTTCTTC
d_call: TRBD2; clone_size: once; v_call: TRBV6-2/TRBV6-3; j_call: TRBJ2-4; cdr3_aa: CASSSGTSSIAKNIQYF; cdr3_nt: TGTGCCAGCAGTTCCGGGACTAGCAGCATAGCGAAAAACATTCAGTACTTC
d_call: -; clone_size: -; v_call: TRBV5-1; j_call: TRBJ2-7; cdr3_aa: CASSLVGTSAYEQYF; cdr3_nt: TGCGCCAGCAGCTTGGTCGGGACGTCAGCCTACGAGCAGTACTTC
d_call: -; clone_size: -; v_call: TRBV11-2; j_call: TRBJ2-5; cdr3_aa: CASSLDDETQYF; cdr3_nt: TGTGCCAGCAGCTTAGACGACGAGACCCAGTACTTC
d_call: -; clone_size: -; v_call: TRBV27; j_call: TRBJ1-1; cdr3_aa: CASSRGAVREAFF; cdr3_nt: TGTGCCAGTTCCCGGGGAGCTGTGAGGGAAGCTTTCTTT
d_call: TRBD2; clone_size: -; v_call: TRBV4-2; j_call: TRBJ2-4; cdr3_aa: CASSQVASGRTKNIQYF; cdr3_nt: TGTGCCAGCAGCCAAGTCGCTAGCGGGAGAACCAAAAACATTCAGTACTTC
d_call: TRBD1; clone_size: -; v_call: TRBV5-4; j_call: TRBJ1-4; cdr3_aa: CASSSNRGTNEKLFF; cdr3_nt: TGTGCCAGCAGCTCGAACAGGGGAACTAATGAAAAACTGTTTTTT
d_call: -; clone_size: -; v_call: TRBV29-1; j_call: TRBJ2-5; cdr3_aa: CSVDRSQETQYF; cdr3_nt: TGCAGCGTTGACAGGAGCCAAGAGACCCAGTACTTC
d_call: -; clone_size: -; v_call: TRBV18; j_call: TRBJ1-1; cdr3_aa: CASSPLPLTGTTEAFF; cdr3_nt: TGTGCCAGCTCACCATTGCCACTGACAGGAACCACCGAAGCTTTCTTT
d_call: -; clone_size: -; v_call: TRBV2; j_call: TRBJ2-5; cdr3_aa: CASRDWTQETQYF; cdr3_nt: TGTGCCAGCCGGGACTGGACTCAAGAGACCCAGTACTTC
d_call: -; clone_size: -; v_call: TRBV7-9; j_call: TRBJ1-2; cdr3_aa: CASSQDGYGYTF; cdr3_nt: TGTGCCAGCAGCCAAGACGGCTATGGCTACACCTTC
d_call: TRBD1; clone_size: once; v_call: TRBV5-1; j_call: TRBJ1-2; cdr3_aa: CASSLQGAVNGYTF; cdr3_nt: TGCGCCAGCAGCCTACAGGGGGCTGTGAATGGCTACACCTTC
d_call: -; clone_size: -; v_call: TRBV18; j_call: TRBJ2-3; cdr3_aa: CASSPRGAPGDTQYF; cdr3_nt: TGTGCCAGCTCACCAAGGGGGGCCCCGGGAGATACGCAGTATTTT
d_call: -; clone_size: -; v_call: TRBV9; j_call: TRBJ1-5; cdr3_aa: CASSPGTDNQPQHF; cdr3_nt: TGTGCCAGCTCGCCCGGGACGGATAATCAGCCCCAGCATTTT
d_call: TRBD2; clone_size: -; v_call: TRBV13; j_call: TRBJ2-7; cdr3_aa: CASSWGLAGNQQYF; cdr3_nt: TGTGCCAGCAGTTGGGGACTAGCGGGAAACCAGCAGTACTTC
d_call: TRBD1; clone_size: -; v_call: TRBV7-2; j_call: TRBJ2-1; cdr3_aa: CASSLEGQIYNEQFF; cdr3_nt: TGTGCCAGCAGCTTAGAGGGACAGATATACAATGAGCAGTTCTTC
d_call: -; clone_size: -; v_call: TRBV18; j_call: TRBJ1-5; cdr3_aa: CASSPGEGRSNQPQHF; cdr3_nt: TGTGCCAGCTCACCCGGAGAGGGGAGGAGCAATCAGCCCCAGCATTTT
d_call: TRBD1; clone_size: -; v_call: TRBV7-2; j_call: TRBJ1-2; cdr3_aa: CASSAGTGGYGYTF; cdr3_nt: TGTGCCAGCAGCGCAGGGACAGGGGGCTATGGCTACACCTTC
d_call: -; clone_size: once; v_call: TRBV18; j_call: TRBJ1-4; cdr3_aa: CASSPVGTNEKLFF; cdr3_nt: TGTGCCAGCTCACCAGTGGGAACTAATGAAAAACTGTTTTTT
d_call: TRBD1; clone_size: -; v_call: TRBV2; j_call: TRBJ2-4; cdr3_aa: CASSVGTGIDKNIQYF; cdr3_nt: TGTGCCAGCAGTGTAGGGACAGGGATAGACAAAAACATTCAGTACTTC
d_call: TRBD1; clone_size: -; v_call: TRBV6-2/TRBV6-3; j_call: TRBJ1-1; cdr3_aa: CASSYSTDRAGNTEAFF; cdr3_nt: TGTGCCAGCAGTTACTCCACGGACAGGGCGGGGAACACTGAAGCTTTCTTT
d_call: -; clone_size: once; v_call: TRBV5-1; j_call: TRBJ1-4; cdr3_aa: CASSYTGHNEKLFF; cdr3_nt: TGCGCCAGCAGCTACACAGGGCATAATGAAAAACTGTTTTTT
d_call: -; clone_size: -; v_call: TRBV2; j_call: TRBJ1-2; cdr3_aa: CASRTRQFRDSYGYTF; cdr3_nt: TGTGCCAGCAGGACACGACAGTTCCGCGATAGCTATGGCTACACCTTC
d_call: -; clone_size: few; v_call: TRBV5-4; j_call: TRBJ1-2; cdr3_aa: CASSLVADYGYTF; cdr3_nt: TGTGCCAGCAGCTTGGTGGCCGACTATGGCTACACCTTC
d_call: -; clone_size: -; v_call: TRBV30; j_call: TRBJ2-5; cdr3_aa: CAWSVSPYLETQYF; cdr3_nt: TGTGCCTGGAGTGTATCTCCCTACTTAGAGACCCAGTACTTC
d_call: -; clone_size: -; v_call: TRBV11-2; j_call: TRBJ2-5; cdr3_aa: CASTPEVQQETQYF; cdr3_nt: TGTGCCAGCACCCCGGAGGTGCAACAAGAGACCCAGTACTTC
d_call: -; clone_size: -; v_call: TRBV27; j_call: TRBJ1-6; cdr3_aa: CASSLLGETSPLHF; cdr3_nt: TGTGCCAGCAGTTTGTTGGGGGAGACTTCACCCCTCCACTTT
d_call: -; clone_size: -; v_call: TRBV27; j_call: TRBJ2-2; cdr3_aa: CASSLSVGDPDHTGELFF; cdr3_nt: TGTGCCAGCAGTTTATCCGTGGGGGACCCTGATCACACCGGGGAGCTGTTTTTT
d_call: TRBD1; clone_size: -; v_call: TRBV3-1/TRBV3-2; j_call: TRBJ1-1; cdr3_aa: CASSRTPEGQGVMNTEAFF; cdr3_nt: TGTGCCAGCAGCCGGACCCCAGAGGGACAGGGGGTTATGAACACTGAAGCTTTCTTT
d_call: -; clone_size: -; v_call: TRBV19; j_call: TRBJ2-7; cdr3_aa: CASSIDGRPESEQYF; cdr3_nt: TGTGCCAGTAGTATAGACGGGCGGCCAGAGAGCGAGCAGTACTTC
d_call: -; clone_size: -; v_call: TRBV5-4; j_call: TRBJ2-7; cdr3_aa: CASSWQPSYEQYF; cdr3_nt: TGTGCCAGCAGTTGGCAGCCGAGCTACGAGCAGTACTTC